This TCR beta chain was sequenced during a study of T cells after yellow fever vaccination. Looking at the study overall: The SMART-Seq v4 Ultra Low Input method served to prepare the low-cell-number fractions.

Findings of the study overall: Most clones from primary vaccination resurfaced after the booster (under 97% CD4, approximately 88% CD8). Across the CD4 and CD8 compartments, a small share of clonotypes was present in both.

The CDR3 runs to 14 residues. V lost 4 bases and J lost 0, with 8 bases in between. Production of TCR cDNA was by 5'RACE template switching, which also added a universal primer site and UMIs. TCRdb re-called the 5' RACE reads through MiXCR, storing one row per CDR3 protein. This sample has some 290,000 distinct CDR3 sequences, with around 10% found just once. About this clonotype: Its matching antigen is unknown.

This clonotype originated in a man younger than 35 who received the YFV17D yellow fever vaccine. The V call is TRBV12-3 or TRBV12-4, the J call TRBJ2-3; possibly TRBD2 for D (5 bases). The material sequenced was CD4+ T cells sorted from PBMCs, taken 45 days after the yellow fever booster vaccination. The CDR3 DNA reads TGTGCCAGCAGTTCGAGGGAAAGCACAGATACGCAGTATTTT. Its protein is CASSSRESTDTQYF.